These 3 T cell receptor beta chains share one sample of origin, sequenced in a study of technical replicates of blood from several donors. Generated by immunoSEQ multiplex PCR, the TCRdb table keeps only in-frame clones and is missing some. The sample holds 85,000 to 100,000 clones, approximately 95% seen once. The sequencing input was T cells isolated from PBMCs. These receptors were taken from a human donor in good health.

The rearrangement links TRBV28 to TRBJ1-2; 8 nucleotides match TRBD1. V lost 6 bases, J lost 6 bases, and 15 bases stayed unmatched. The length of the CDR3 is 16 residues. Looked up from germline, CDR1 is MDHEN and CDR2 is SYDVKM. CDR3 nucleotides: TGTGCCAGCAGAACAACCTTTTCCGGACAGGGCGATGGCTACACCTTC. Translating it yields CASRTTFSGQGDGYTF.

On this clone: No conserved phenylalanine or tryptophan is present at the end of the CDR3, so a read error is the likely explanation. No DNA is shown, since the ends of the CDR3 on it are uncertain; the CDR3 is the one TCRdb lists. The rearrangement uses TRBV5-6 and TRBJ2-4; the table's D call, TRBD1, has no DNA check behind it. Ends included, the CDR3 has 9 residues. Germline V gene lookup returns CDR1 SGHDT and CDR2 YYEEEE. This CDR3 reads CASSLGQDG.

The gene calls are TRBV21-1 and TRBJ1-6; the DNA was not used to check the table's D call, TRBD1. TRBV21-1 is a documented pseudogene. This CDR3 is 17 amino acids long. DNA for the CDR3: TGTGCCAGCATTACACCCCGGACATCCCTCCGGCCTTCACCCCTCCACTTT. Translation: CASITPRTSLRPSPLHF.